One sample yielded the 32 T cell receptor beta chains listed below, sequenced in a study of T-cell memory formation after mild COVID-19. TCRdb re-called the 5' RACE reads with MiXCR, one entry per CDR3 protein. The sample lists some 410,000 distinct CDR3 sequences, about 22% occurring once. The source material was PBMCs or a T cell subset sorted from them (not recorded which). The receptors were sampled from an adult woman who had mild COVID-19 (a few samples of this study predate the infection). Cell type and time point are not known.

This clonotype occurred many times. The CDR3 DNA reads TGTGCCAGTAGTGAACGGCTGAGGACTAACTATGGCTACACCTTC. It codes for CASSERLRTNYGYTF. The chain couples TRBV19 to TRBJ1-2; D call uncertain. Looked up from germline, CDR1 is LNHDA and CDR2 is SQIVND (reference sequence). CDR3 length: 15 residues. V was cut by 5 bases and J by 0 bases, with 13 bases left in between.

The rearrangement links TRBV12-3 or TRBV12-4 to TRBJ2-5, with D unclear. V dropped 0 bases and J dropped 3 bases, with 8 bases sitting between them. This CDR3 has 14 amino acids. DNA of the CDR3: TGTGCCAGCAGTTTAGCCCTCGGCGAAGAGACCCAGTACTTC. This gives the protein CASSLALGEETQYF.

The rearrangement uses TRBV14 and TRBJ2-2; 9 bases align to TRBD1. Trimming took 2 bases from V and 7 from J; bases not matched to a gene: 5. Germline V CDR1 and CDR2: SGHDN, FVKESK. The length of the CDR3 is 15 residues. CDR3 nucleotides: TGTGCCAGCAGCCAATGGACAGGGGCAAGCGGGGAGCTGTTTTTT. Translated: CASSQWTGASGELFF.

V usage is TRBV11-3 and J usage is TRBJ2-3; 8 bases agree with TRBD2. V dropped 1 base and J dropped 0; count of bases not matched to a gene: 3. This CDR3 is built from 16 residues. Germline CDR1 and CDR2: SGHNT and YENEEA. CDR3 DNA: TGTGCCAGCAGCTTAGTGCCTAGCGGGAGCACAGATACGCAGTATTTT. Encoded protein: CASSLVPSGSTDTQYF.

CDR3: CASSPPEVYEQYF. In DNA form, the CDR3 reads TGTGCCAGCTCACCACCGGAGGTTTACGAGCAGTACTTC. V gene TRBV18 combines with J gene TRBJ2-7; the D gene is possibly TRBD2 (5 bases). The germline V and J ends were trimmed by 0 bases and 4 bases, with 7 bases remaining between them. This CDR3 has 13 amino acids. Germline V CDR1 and CDR2: KGHSH, LQKENI. The full variable domain, with the rest looked up from reference TRBV18 and TRBJ2-7, is NAGVMQNPRHLVRRRGQEARLRCSPMKGHSHVYWYRQLPEEGLKFMVYLQKENIIDESGMPKERFSAEFPKEGPSILRIQQVVRGDSAAYFCASSPPEVYEQYFGPGTRLTVT.

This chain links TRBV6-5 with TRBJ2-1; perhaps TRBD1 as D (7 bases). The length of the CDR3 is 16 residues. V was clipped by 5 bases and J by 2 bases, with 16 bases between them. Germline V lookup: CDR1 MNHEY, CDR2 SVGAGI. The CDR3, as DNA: TGTGCCAGCAGTGGAGGGACAGCCGGCGCCTACAATGAGCAGTTCTTC. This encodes CASSGGTAGAYNEQFF.

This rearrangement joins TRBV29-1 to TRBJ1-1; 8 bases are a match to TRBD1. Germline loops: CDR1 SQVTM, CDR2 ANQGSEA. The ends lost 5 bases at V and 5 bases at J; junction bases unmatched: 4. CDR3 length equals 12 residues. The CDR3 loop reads CSVWDRMTEAFF. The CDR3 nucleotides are TGCAGCGTTTGGGACAGGATGACTGAAGCTTTCTTT.

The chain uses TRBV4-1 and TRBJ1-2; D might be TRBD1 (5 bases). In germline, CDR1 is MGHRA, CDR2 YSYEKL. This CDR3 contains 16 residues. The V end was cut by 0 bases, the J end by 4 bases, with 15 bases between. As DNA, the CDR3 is TGCGCCAGCAGCCAAGAGAGGGGAGACCTTGGCTATGGCTACACCTTC. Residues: CASSQERGDLGYGYTF.

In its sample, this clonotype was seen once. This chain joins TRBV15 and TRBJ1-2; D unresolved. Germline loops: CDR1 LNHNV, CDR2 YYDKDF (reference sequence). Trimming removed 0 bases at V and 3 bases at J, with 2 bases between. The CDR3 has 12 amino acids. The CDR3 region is CATSRDDYGYTF. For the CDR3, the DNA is TGTGCCACCAGCAGAGACGACTATGGCTACACCTTC. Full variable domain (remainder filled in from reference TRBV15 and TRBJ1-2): DAMVIQNPRYQVTQFGKPVTLSCSQTLNHNVMYWYQQKSSQAPKLLFHYYDKDFNNEADTPDNFQSRRPNTSFCFLDIRSPGLGDTAMYLCATSRDDYGYTFGSGTRLTVV.

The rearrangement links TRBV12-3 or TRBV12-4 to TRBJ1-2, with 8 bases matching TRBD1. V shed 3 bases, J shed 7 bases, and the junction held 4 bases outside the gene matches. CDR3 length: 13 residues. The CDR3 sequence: CASSFKTGGGYTF. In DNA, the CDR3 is TGTGCCAGCAGTTTTAAAACAGGGGGTGGCTACACCTTC.

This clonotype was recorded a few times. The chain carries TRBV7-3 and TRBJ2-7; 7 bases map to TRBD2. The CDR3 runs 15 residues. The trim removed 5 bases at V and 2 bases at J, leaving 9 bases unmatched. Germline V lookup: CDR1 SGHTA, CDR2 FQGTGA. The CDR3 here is CASSGAPGLAYEQYF. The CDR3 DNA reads TGTGCCAGCAGCGGGGCCCCAGGACTAGCCTACGAGCAGTACTTC.

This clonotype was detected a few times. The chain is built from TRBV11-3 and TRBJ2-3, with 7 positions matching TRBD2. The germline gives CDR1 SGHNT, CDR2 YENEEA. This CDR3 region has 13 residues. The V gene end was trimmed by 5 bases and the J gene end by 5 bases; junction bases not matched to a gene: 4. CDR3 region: CASSRGVIDTQYF. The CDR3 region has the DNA TGTGCCAGCAGCCGGGGGGTAATAGATACGCAGTATTTT.

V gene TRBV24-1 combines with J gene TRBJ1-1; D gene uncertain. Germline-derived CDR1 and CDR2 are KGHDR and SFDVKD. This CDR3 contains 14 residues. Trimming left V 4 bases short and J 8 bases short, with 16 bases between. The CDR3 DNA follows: TGTGCCACCAGTGACCGGAGGCAAAAGGCCGAAGCTTTCTTT. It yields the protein CATSDRRQKAEAFF.

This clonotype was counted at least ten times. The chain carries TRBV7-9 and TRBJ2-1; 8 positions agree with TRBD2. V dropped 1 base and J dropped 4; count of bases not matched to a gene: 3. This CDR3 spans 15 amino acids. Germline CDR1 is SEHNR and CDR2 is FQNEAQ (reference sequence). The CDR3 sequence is CASSLVSGRYNEQFF. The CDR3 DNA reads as TGTGCCAGCAGCTTAGTCAGCGGGAGATACAATGAGCAGTTCTTC.

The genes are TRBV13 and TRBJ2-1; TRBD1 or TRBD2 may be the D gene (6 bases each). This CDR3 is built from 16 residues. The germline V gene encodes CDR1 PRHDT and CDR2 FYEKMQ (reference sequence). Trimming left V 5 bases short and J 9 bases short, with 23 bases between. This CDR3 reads CASSPRRGSTLVEQFF. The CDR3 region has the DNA TGTGCCAGCAGCCCAAGGAGGGGGAGTACGCTGGTTGAGCAGTTCTTC.

The CDR3 is CASSQDGGGFSLVTEAFF. The CDR3 nucleotides read TGTGCCAGCAGCCAAGACGGAGGGGGCTTTAGTTTGGTCACTGAAGCTTTCTTT. The V call is TRBV14, the J call TRBJ1-1; 7 bases align to TRBD1. Germline V gives CDR1 SGHDN, CDR2 FVKESK. V gave up 0 bases and J gave up 4 bases; unmatched junction bases: 14. The CDR3 contains 18 residues.

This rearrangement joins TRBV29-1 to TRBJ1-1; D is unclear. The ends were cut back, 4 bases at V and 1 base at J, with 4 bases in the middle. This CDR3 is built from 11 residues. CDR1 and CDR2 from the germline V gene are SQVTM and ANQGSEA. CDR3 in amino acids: CSVAPNTEAFF. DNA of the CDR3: TGCAGCGTTGCCCCGAACACTGAAGCTTTCTTT.

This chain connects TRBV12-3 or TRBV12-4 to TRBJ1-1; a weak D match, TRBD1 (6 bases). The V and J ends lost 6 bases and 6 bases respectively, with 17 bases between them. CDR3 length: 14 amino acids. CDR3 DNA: TGTGCCAGCAGGCCTCCGGGACCAGGGGCTGAAGCTTTCTTT. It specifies CASRPPGPGAEAFF.

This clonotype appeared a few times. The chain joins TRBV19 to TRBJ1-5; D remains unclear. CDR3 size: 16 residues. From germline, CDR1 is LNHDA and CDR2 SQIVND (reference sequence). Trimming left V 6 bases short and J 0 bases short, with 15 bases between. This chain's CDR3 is CASRGPGPNSNQPQHF. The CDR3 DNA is TGTGCCAGTAGGGGCCCAGGTCCTAATAGCAATCAGCCCCAGCATTTT.

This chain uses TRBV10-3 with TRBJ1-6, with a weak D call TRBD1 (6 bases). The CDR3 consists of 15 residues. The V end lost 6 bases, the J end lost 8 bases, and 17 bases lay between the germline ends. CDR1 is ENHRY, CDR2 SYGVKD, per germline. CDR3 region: CAISRTGGLDSPLHF. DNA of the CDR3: TGTGCCATCAGCCGCACCGGGGGCTTAGATTCACCCCTCCACTTT.

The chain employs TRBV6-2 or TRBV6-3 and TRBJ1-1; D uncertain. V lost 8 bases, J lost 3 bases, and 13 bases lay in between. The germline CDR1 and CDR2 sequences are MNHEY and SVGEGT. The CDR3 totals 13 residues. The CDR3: CASVGPADTEAFF. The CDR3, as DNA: TGTGCCAGCGTAGGCCCCGCGGACACTGAAGCTTTCTTT.

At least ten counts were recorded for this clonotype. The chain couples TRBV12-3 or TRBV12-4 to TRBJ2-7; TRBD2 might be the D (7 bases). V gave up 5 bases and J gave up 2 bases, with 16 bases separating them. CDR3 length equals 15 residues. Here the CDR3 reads CASSLGGGAAYEQYF. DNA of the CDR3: TGTGCCAGCAGTCTGGGGGGGGGCGCGGCCTACGAGCAGTACTTC.

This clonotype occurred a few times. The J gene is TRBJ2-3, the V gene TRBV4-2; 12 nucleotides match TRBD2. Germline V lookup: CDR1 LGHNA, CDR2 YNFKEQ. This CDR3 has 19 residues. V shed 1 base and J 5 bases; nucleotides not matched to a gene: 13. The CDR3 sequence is CASSQAPASGGASGDTQYF. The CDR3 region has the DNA TGTGCCAGCAGCCAAGCCCCGGCTAGCGGGGGGGCCTCGGGAGATACGCAGTATTTT.

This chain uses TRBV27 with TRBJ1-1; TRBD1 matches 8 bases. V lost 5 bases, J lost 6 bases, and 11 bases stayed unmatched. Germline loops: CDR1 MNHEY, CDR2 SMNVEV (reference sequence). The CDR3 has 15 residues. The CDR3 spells CASSPTPTGAAEAFF. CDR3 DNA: TGTGCCAGCAGTCCTACTCCGACAGGGGCCGCTGAAGCTTTCTTT.

CDR3 nucleotides: TGTGCCAGCAGCTTAGGACGACGGCTTGGGCGGACCGGGGAGCTGTTTTTT. Translated: CASSLGRRLGRTGELFF. The chain employs TRBV13 and TRBJ2-2; unclear D gene. This CDR3 contains 17 residues. V was shortened by 0 bases and J by 5 bases, with 16 bases between the two germline ends. CDR1 is PRHDT, CDR2 FYEKMQ, per germline (reference sequence). Looking up the rest from reference TRBV13 and TRBJ2-2 gives the full variable domain: AAGVIQSPRHLIKEKRETATLKCYPIPRHDTVYWYQQGPGQDPQFLISFYEKMQSDKGSIPDRFSAQQFSDYHSELNMSSLELGDSALYFCASSLGRRLGRTGELFFGEGSRLTVL.

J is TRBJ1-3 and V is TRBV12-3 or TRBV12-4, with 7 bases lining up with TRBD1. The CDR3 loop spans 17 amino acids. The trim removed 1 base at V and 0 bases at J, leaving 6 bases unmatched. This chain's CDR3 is CASSLVGQALSGNTIYF. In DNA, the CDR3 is TGTGCCAGCAGTTTAGTCGGACAGGCGCTCTCTGGAAACACCATATATTTT.

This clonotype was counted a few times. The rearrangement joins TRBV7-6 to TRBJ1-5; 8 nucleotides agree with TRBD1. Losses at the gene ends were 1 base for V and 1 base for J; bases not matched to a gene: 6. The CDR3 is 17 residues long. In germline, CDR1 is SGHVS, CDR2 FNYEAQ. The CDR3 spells CASSLGTGTGSNQPQHF. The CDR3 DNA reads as TGTGCCAGCAGCTTAGGGACGGGGACAGGAAGCAATCAGCCCCAGCATTTT.

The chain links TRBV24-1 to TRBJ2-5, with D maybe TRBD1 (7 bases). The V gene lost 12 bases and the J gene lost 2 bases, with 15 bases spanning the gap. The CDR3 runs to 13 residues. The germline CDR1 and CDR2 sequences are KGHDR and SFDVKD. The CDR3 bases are TGTGCCGCGTCCAGGGGGGATCAAGAGACCCAGTACTTC. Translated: CAASRGDQETQYF.

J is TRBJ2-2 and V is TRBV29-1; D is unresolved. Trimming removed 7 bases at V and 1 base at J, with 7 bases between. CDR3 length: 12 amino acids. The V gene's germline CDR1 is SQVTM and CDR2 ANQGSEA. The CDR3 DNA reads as TGCAGCGCGAGAGGGAACACCGGGGAGCTGTTTTTT. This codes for CSARGNTGELFF.

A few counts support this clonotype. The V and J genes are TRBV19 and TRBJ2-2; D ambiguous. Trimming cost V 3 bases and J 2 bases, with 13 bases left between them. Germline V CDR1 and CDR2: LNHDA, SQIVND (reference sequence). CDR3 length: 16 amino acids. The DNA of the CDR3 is TGTGCCAGTAGTATTCAAGTTCCCCCCAACACCGGGGAGCTGTTTTTT. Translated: CASSIQVPPNTGELFF.

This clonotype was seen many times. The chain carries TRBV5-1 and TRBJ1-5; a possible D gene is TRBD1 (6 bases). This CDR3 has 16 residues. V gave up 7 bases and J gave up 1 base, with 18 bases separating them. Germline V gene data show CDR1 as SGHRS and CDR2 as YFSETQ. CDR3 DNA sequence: TGCGCCAGCGCCGCCATGCCGGGGGCCAGCAATCAGCCCCAGCATTTT. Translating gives CASAAMPGASNQPQHF.

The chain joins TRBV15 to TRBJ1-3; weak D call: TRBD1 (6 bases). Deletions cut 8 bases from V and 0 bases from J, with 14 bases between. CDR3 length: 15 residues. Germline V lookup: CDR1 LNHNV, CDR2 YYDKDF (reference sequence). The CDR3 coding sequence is TGTGCCACCTCTCCAGGGGTGGGCTCTGGAAACACCATATATTTT. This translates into CATSPGVGSGNTIYF.